This T cell receptor beta chain was sequenced for a study of multiple sclerosis patients with progressive multifocal leukoencephalopathy. Overall study results and limits: Findings may reflect JC virus infection or just general immunocompromise.

Noted time point: approximately 11 months of natalizumab therapy. The germline gives CDR1 SGHVS, CDR2 FNYEAQ. Trimming at V came to 3 bases and at J to 0 bases, leaving 5 bases not matched to a gene. CDR3 length: 16 amino acids. Sequenced by immunoSEQ multiplex PCR; TCRdb stores in-frame clones only, minus some. The sample lists about 25,000 clones, 80% to 95% occurring once. As concerns this clone: Its specificity is not known.

This specimen was PBMCs, taken from a patient treated with natalizumab. The gene calls are TRBV7-6 and TRBJ2-3, with 8 bases that match TRBD2. The sequence came from a man younger than 45 with multiple sclerosis. The CDR3 region has the DNA TGTGCCAGCAGCTTGATCACTAGCGGAAGCACAGATACGCAGTATTTT. Its protein is CASSLITSGSTDTQYF.